What follows are 13 T cell receptor beta chains derived from one specimen sequenced in a study of blood T cells in healthy people across ages. A second roughly 6 to 11 cycle PCR used barcoded and J-beta primers. In TCRdb, the 5' RACE reads were re-called with MiXCR into one record per CDR3 protein. The table includes roughly 1 million distinct CDR3 sequences, about 23% detected once. The same data also contributed to another study, on T cells of mothers and their children.

Sequenced material: blood. These TCRs come from a girl aged 2-10 years in good health.

The rearrangement links TRBV3-1 to TRBJ2-3; TRBD2 matches 10 bases. Unmatched junction bases numbered 5, after V lost 3 bases and J lost 5 bases. The germline V gene has CDR1 LGHDT and CDR2 YNNKEL (reference sequence). CDR3 length: 15 residues. The CDR3 DNA is TGTGCCAGCAGCCAGATACTAGCGGGAAGAGATACGCAGTATTTT. It yields the protein CASSQILAGRDTQYF.

This clonotype was counted between two and nine times. The chain has TRBV20-1 and TRBJ2-5; D gene uncertain. The CDR3 has 17 residues. The germline CDR1 and CDR2 sequences are DFQATT and SNEGSKA (reference sequence). The V gene lost 2 bases and the J gene lost 2 bases, with 21 bases spanning the gap. The CDR3 spells CSARSYRPARMQETQYF. CDR3 bases: TGCAGTGCTAGATCCTACCGCCCGGCACGGATGCAAGAGACCCAGTACTTC.

The CDR3 DNA sequence: TGTGCCAGCAGCCCACCCCCTGCCCCAGAGACCCAGTACTTC. As protein: CASSPPPAPETQYF. This chain uses TRBV7-9 with TRBJ2-5, with no clear D. Trimming removed 5 bases at V and 4 bases at J, with 14 bases between. Germline V gene lookup returns CDR1 SEHNR and CDR2 FQNEAQ (reference sequence). The CDR3 covers 14 residues.

This clonotype appeared a few times. CDR3 region: CASSLNVQIEQFF. The CDR3 DNA sequence: TGTGCCAGCAGCTTAAATGTTCAGATTGAGCAGTTCTTC. V is TRBV7-2 and J is TRBJ2-5; unclear D gene. The J call could be wrong; TRBJ2-1 is a better fit for the DNA end. The CDR3 has 13 residues. CDR1 is SGHTA and CDR2 is FQGNSA in the germline V gene.

This clonotype was seen repeatedly, ten times or more. The V call is TRBV29-1, the J call TRBJ2-5; the match to TRBD2 covers 14 bases. V trimming: 5 bases; J trimming: 4 bases; junction bases outside the gene matches: 6. CDR3 length: 15 residues. Germline assignment: CDR1 SQVTM and CDR2 ANQGSEA. The CDR3 DNA reads TGCAGCGTTTGGGGACTAGCGGGAGTCGGAGAGACCCAGTACTTC. This translates into CSVWGLAGVGETQYF.

This clonotype was observed a few times. The chain uses TRBV7-2 and TRBJ2-5; TRBD2 is a possible D gene (5 bases). The tail of the sequence fits TRBJ2-1 better, so the J call may be wrong. The CDR3 length is 17 residues. In germline, CDR1 is SGHTA, CDR2 FQGNSA. CDR3: CASSPRAALDYSNEQFF. In DNA form, the CDR3 reads TGTGCCAGCAGCCCAAGGGCCGCTCTCGACTACTCCAATGAGCAGTTCTTC.

This clonotype has just a few counts. The chain recombines TRBV7-8 with TRBJ2-2; the match to TRBD2 covers 15 bases. CDR1 is SGHVS and CDR2 is FQNEAQ in the germline V gene. The CDR3 is made up of 17 amino acids. V lost 2 bases to trimming and J lost 6 bases; unmatched junction nucleotides: 4. CDR3 amino acids: CASSLSGLAGGPGELFF. The DNA of the CDR3 is TGTGCCAGCAGCTTAAGTGGACTAGCGGGAGGGCCCGGGGAGCTGTTTTTT.

As for this clonotype: At one boundary the junction diverges from the germline segment, which might be a read error. The V call is TRBV7-6, the J call TRBJ2-1; D gene ambiguous. The CDR3 contains 15 residues. Looked up from germline, CDR1 is SGHVS and CDR2 is FNYEAQ. The DNA of the CDR3 is TGTGTCAGCAGCTTTAGCCTTAGCTCCTACAATGAGCAGTTCTTC. Amino acids: CVSSFSLSSYNEQFF.

The chain is built from TRBV10-3 and TRBJ2-2; tentatively, D is TRBD2 (6 bases). The V gene's germline CDR1 is ENHRY and CDR2 SYGVKD. This CDR3 is built from 15 residues. Trimming took 2 bases from V and 6 from J, leaving 13 bases between them. CDR3 DNA: TGTGCCATCAGTGAGCCCGAACGGGGGTCCGGGGAGCTGTTTTTT. This codes for CAISEPERGSGELFF.

The chain links TRBV6-1 to TRBJ2-7; 8 bases agree with TRBD1. The trim removed 5 bases at V and 5 bases at J, leaving 14 bases unmatched. This CDR3 has 16 amino acids. Germline V lookup: CDR1 MNHNS, CDR2 SASEGT. The CDR3 here is CASSLYPGQGNDEQYF. CDR3 bases: TGTGCCAGCAGTCTCTACCCCGGACAGGGCAATGACGAGCAGTACTTC.

The CDR3 DNA reads TGCAGTGCCCCTAGGACTAGCGGGGAGACCCAGTACTTC. As protein: CSAPRTSGETQYF. The chain employs TRBV20-1 and TRBJ2-5; 11 bases are a match to TRBD2. Germline lookup yields CDR1 DFQATT and CDR2 SNEGSKA (reference sequence). V shed 6 bases, J shed 5 bases, and the junction held 5 bases outside the gene matches. CDR3 length: 13 residues.

The CDR3 DNA reads as TGCAGCGCCACGAGTCGGGAGGCCCCCTACAATGAGCAGTTCTTC. Translated, it gives CSATSREAPYNEQFF. The rearrangement uses TRBV29-1 and TRBJ2-1; 7 bases match TRBD2. This CDR3 has 15 residues. In germline, CDR1 is SQVTM, CDR2 ANQGSEA. V shed 7 bases and J 2 bases; nucleotides not matched to a gene: 11.

This clonotype turned up a few times. V gene TRBV15 combines with J gene TRBJ1-5; D gene uncertain. CDR3 length equals 16 residues. Germline V CDR1 and CDR2: LNHNV, YYDKDF (reference sequence). V lost 0 bases to trimming and J lost 2 bases, with 11 bases between them. CDR3 sequence reads: CATSRETIGGNQPQHF. CDR3 sequence (DNA): TGTGCCACCAGCAGAGAAACGATCGGGGGCAATCAGCCCCAGCATTTT.